Listed below are T cell receptor beta chains from one sample, sequenced in a study of blood T cell repertoires in COVID-19. Profiling relied on immunoSEQ multiplex PCR, and the TCRdb table lists in-frame clones only, not all of them. The sample includes 150,000 or so clones, 84% of them seen just once. Source material: peripheral blood. The source is a woman in her sixties or seventies with acute or convalescent COVID-19. Both conserved end residues are part of each CDR3. The order of the fields is D gene, V gene, J gene, clone size, CDR3 protein, CDR3 DNA. A D gene is named only where the DNA matches it firmly. Not every row has a clone size; where given, it reads once, few, many or a size class.

d_gene: .
v_gene: TRBV7-3
j_gene: TRBJ2-1
abundance: .
CDR3aa: CASSLSANSYNEQFF
CDR3nt: TGTGCCAGCAGCTTAAGCGCGAACTCCTACAATGAGCAGTTCTTC

d_gene: TRBD1
v_gene: TRBV28
j_gene: TRBJ1-6
abundance: .
CDR3aa: CASSDRGTYNSPLHF
CDR3nt: TGTGCCAGCAGTGACAGGGGGACCTATAATTCACCCCTCCACTTT

d_gene: TRBD1
v_gene: TRBV19
j_gene: TRBJ1-6
abundance: .
CDR3aa: CASSIVGGQDNSPLHF
CDR3nt: TGTGCCAGTAGTATAGTGGGAGGACAGGACAATTCACCCCTCCACTTT

d_gene: .
v_gene: TRBV5-1
j_gene: TRBJ2-1
abundance: .
CDR3aa: CASNTQNYNEQFF
CDR3nt: TGCGCCAGCAATACTCAAAACTACAATGAGCAGTTCTTC

d_gene: TRBD1
v_gene: TRBV5-1
j_gene: TRBJ2-7
abundance: .
CDR3aa: CASSEGTGGFSYEQYF
CDR3nt: TGCGCCAGCAGCGAAGGGACAGGGGGATTCTCCTACGAGCAGTACTTC

d_gene: .
v_gene: TRBV28
j_gene: TRBJ1-1
abundance: .
CDR3aa: CASSFTGWTEAFF
CDR3nt: TGTGCCAGCAGTTTTACAGGCTGGACTGAAGCTTTCTTT

d_gene: TRBD1
v_gene: TRBV10-3
j_gene: TRBJ1-4
abundance: .
CDR3aa: CAISEGQGNEKLFF
CDR3nt: TGTGCCATCAGTGAAGGACAGGGGAATGAAAAACTGTTTTTT

d_gene: TRBD1
v_gene: TRBV15
j_gene: TRBJ2-1
abundance: .
CDR3aa: CATSRGQGTYNEQFF
CDR3nt: TGTGCCACCAGCAGAGGACAGGGAACCTACAATGAGCAGTTCTTC

d_gene: TRBD1
v_gene: TRBV27
j_gene: TRBJ1-1
abundance: .
CDR3aa: CASSFYGGQGGAFF
CDR3nt: TGTGCCAGCAGTTTTTACGGCGGACAGGGCGGGGCTTTCTTT

d_gene: .
v_gene: TRBV29-1
j_gene: TRBJ1-1
abundance: .
CDR3aa: CSVLDTNTEAFF
CDR3nt: TGCAGCGTACTGGACACCAACACTGAAGCTTTCTTT

d_gene: TRBD1
v_gene: TRBV6-1
j_gene: TRBJ1-2
abundance: few
CDR3aa: CASSESTGANYGYTF
CDR3nt: TGTGCCAGCAGTGAATCCACAGGGGCTAACTATGGCTACACCTTC

d_gene: TRBD1
v_gene: TRBV2
j_gene: TRBJ1-5
abundance: once
CDR3aa: CASSVRQGLEFARVRQPQHF
CDR3nt: TGTGCCAGCAGTGTAAGACAGGGTTTAGAGTTCGCGCGGGTTAGGCAGCCCCAGCATTTT

d_gene: .
v_gene: TRBV29-1
j_gene: TRBJ2-1
abundance: .
CDR3aa: CSASNEQFF
CDR3nt: TGCAGCGCCAGCAATGAGCAGTTCTTC

d_gene: .
v_gene: TRBV28
j_gene: TRBJ1-2
abundance: .
CDR3aa: CASSPALTGSAYGYTF
CDR3nt: TGTGCCAGCAGTCCCGCCCTTACAGGGTCCGCCTATGGCTACACCTTC

d_gene: .
v_gene: TRBV19
j_gene: TRBJ1-3
abundance: .
CDR3aa: CASSPAGPDSGNTIYF
CDR3nt: TGTGCCAGTAGTCCGGCAGGGCCGGACTCTGGAAACACCATATATTTT

d_gene: TRBD1
v_gene: TRBV6-4
j_gene: TRBJ1-1
abundance: .
CDR3aa: CASSDTARQGATEAFF
CDR3nt: TGTGCCAGCAGTGACACAGCAAGACAGGGGGCAACTGAAGCTTTCTTT